This note documents a single T cell receptor (beta chain) sequence. This entry is derived from a study of T-cell memory formation after mild COVID-19. Germline assignment: CDR1 DFQATT and CDR2 SNEGSKA (reference sequence). The J segment lost 3 bases and the V segment lost 0 bases, leaving 9 bases of the junction unmatched. CDR3 length equals 17 residues. 5'RACE with constant-segment primers built TCRalpha and TCRbeta cDNA libraries with UMIs. One entry per CDR3 protein results from TCRdb running MiXCR on the 5' RACE reads. The sample lists 390,000 or so distinct CDR3 sequences, 15% to 20% seen once, with around a fifth in the top ten.

The rearrangement links TRBV20-1 to TRBJ2-5, with TRBD2 matching 11 bases. The sequenced sample was PBMCs or a T cell subset sorted from them (not recorded which). The clonotype comes from a man aged 18-30 years who had mild COVID-19 (a few samples of this study predate the infection). Cell type and time point are not known. The CDR3 sequence is CSARDRLAGGTKETQYF. CDR3 bases: TGCAGTGCTAGAGATCGGCTAGCGGGGGGAACGAAAGAGACCCAGTACTTC.